The 27 T cell receptor beta chains presented below share a single source sample, sequenced in a study of Graves' ophthalmopathy and Graves' hyperthyroidism. Beta-chain TCR CDR3 regions were amplified from RNA transcripts. In the first round, RT-PCR was carried out with HTBI primers, and a multiplex PCR formed the second round. One entry per CDR3 protein, called by TCRdb with MiXCR from the multiplex PCR reads. The sample lists some 1.1 million distinct CDR3 sequences; about 35% were seen once. The sequenced material came from peripheral blood or thyroid tissue (not recorded which). Receptors originate from an adult man with Graves' hyperthyroidism.

This clonotype was recorded only once. A much larger clone is a single base away; this may be a read error. The V and J genes are TRBV10-3 and TRBJ1-2, with D hard to call. Trimming pared 10 bases from V and 8 bases from J, leaving 20 bases between. Germline V gene lookup returns CDR1 ENHRY and CDR2 SYGVKD. The CDR3 length is 13 residues. The CDR3 nucleotides read TGTGCCAACATGTCACGGACCAAGTTGGGCTACACCTTC. It translates to CANMSRTKLGYTF.

In regard to this clonotype: Its ends do not fully match the called genes, so a read error is possible. CDR3 protein: CASSRTGGSLQPQHF. The CDR3 nucleotides are TGTGCCAGCAGTCGGACAGGGGGAAGTCTTCAGCCCCAGCATTTT. The V and J genes are TRBV10-3 and TRBJ1-5, with TRBD1 matching over 10 bases. The V gene's germline CDR1 is ENHRY and CDR2 SYGVKD. The CDR3 runs 15 residues.

There are many counts of this clonotype. V usage is TRBV10-3 and J usage is TRBJ1-2; D remains unclear. CDR1 is ENHRY, CDR2 SYGVKD, per germline. V lost 3 bases, J lost 2 bases, and 7 bases lay in between. CDR3 length: 13 amino acids. This CDR3 is CAISDGENYGYTF. CDR3 in DNA: TGTGCCATCAGTGACGGGGAGAACTATGGCTACACCTTC.

V gene TRBV20-1 combines with J gene TRBJ2-7, with TRBD2 as a possible D gene (6 bases). Germline loops: CDR1 DFQATT, CDR2 SNEGSKA (reference sequence). Trimming shortened V by 0 bases and J by 12 bases, and 18 bases separated the two germline ends. This CDR3 has 13 amino acids. The CDR3 reads CSARDDGSGGTYF. The CDR3 DNA is TGCAGTGCTAGAGATGACGGGAGCGGAGGAACGTACTTC.

The chain employs TRBV10-2 and TRBJ1-2, with no clear D. The CDR3 covers 16 residues. The germline CDR1 and CDR2 sequences are WSHSY and SAAADI. The germline V and J ends were trimmed by 2 bases and 2 bases, with 15 bases remaining between them. The CDR3 bases are TGCGCCAGCAGTGAGGGGGAGAGTCTTTTAAACTATGGCTACACCTTC. It is translated as CASSEGESLLNYGYTF.

The rearrangement joins TRBV2 to TRBJ2-5; a possible D gene is TRBD1 (5 bases). Germline-derived CDR1 and CDR2 are SNHLY and FYNNEI. V lost 6 bases and J lost 5, with 16 bases in between. The CDR3 is made up of 14 amino acids. The chain's CDR3 is CASRESENRETQYF. CDR3 DNA sequence: TGTGCCAGCAGGGAAAGCGAGAACAGGGAGACCCAGTACTTC.

The rearrangement uses TRBV2 and TRBJ2-7, with 10 bases identical to TRBD1. The CDR3 contains 15 residues. Per germline, CDR1 SNHLY and CDR2 FYNNEI. With V trimmed by 10 bases and J by 6 bases, 15 bases remained unmatched. In DNA form, the CDR3 reads TGTGCCAACTCCGGGACAGGGGATCGCGGCGGCGAGCAGTACTTC. Its translation: CANSGTGDRGGEQYF.

Worth noting for this clonotype: A much larger clone differs by one base, so this may be a read error. This sequence joins TRBV10-2 and TRBJ2-5; 12 nucleotides align to TRBD2. Germline CDR1 WSHSY, CDR2 SAAADI. CDR3 size: 19 residues. This chain's CDR3 is CVSSEFRTRTSGVEETQYF. The CDR3 DNA follows: TGCGTCAGCAGTGAGTTCAGGACACGGACTAGCGGGGTGGAAGAGACCCAGTACTTC.

V gene TRBV29-1 combines with J gene TRBJ2-7, with 7 positions matching TRBD1. Trimming cost V 5 bases and J 3 bases; bases outside gene matches: 7. The CDR3 totals 13 residues. Germline V CDR1 and CDR2: SQVTM, ANQGSEA. The CDR3 loop is CSVLGPGGYEQYF. The CDR3 DNA reads as TGCAGCGTTCTGGGCCCAGGGGGCTACGAGCAGTACTTC.

The chain carries TRBV29-1 and TRBJ2-5; D remains unclear. V gave up 8 bases and J gave up 0 bases, with 7 bases separating them. The CDR3 totals 11 residues. Germline V gene data show CDR1 as SQVTM and CDR2 as ANQGSEA. CDR3 protein: CSLSDQETQYF. DNA of the CDR3: TGCAGCTTAAGTGACCAAGAGACCCAGTACTTC. The full variable domain, rest sourced from reference TRBV29-1 and TRBJ2-5, is SAVISQKPSRDICQRGTSLTIQCQVDSQVTMMFWYRQQPGQSLTLIATANQGSEATYESGFVIDKFPISRPNLTFSTLTVSNMSPEDSSIYLCSLSDQETQYFGPGTRLLVL.

This clonotype was seen a single time. The rearrangement uses TRBV7-9 and TRBJ1-1, with D possibly matching TRBD1 (6 bases). Germline CDR1 and CDR2: SEHNR and FQNEAQ (reference sequence). Trimming stripped 5 bases from V and 4 bases from J, with 14 bases between. The CDR3 totals 14 residues. This chain's CDR3 is CASSPRQVPTEAFF. In DNA form, the CDR3 reads TGTGCCAGCAGCCCCAGACAGGTCCCCACTGAAGCTTTCTTT. The full variable domain, in which reference TRBV7-9 and TRBJ1-1 provide the parts outside the CDR3, is DTGVSQNPRHKITKRGQNVTFRCDPISEHNRLYWYRQTLGQGPEFLTYFQNEAQLEKSRLLSDRFSAERPKGSFSTLEIQRTEQGDSAMYLCASSPRQVPTEAFFGQGTRLTVV.

This clonotype was seen many times. The chain couples TRBV10-1 to TRBJ2-2; D gene uncertain. This CDR3 contains 14 residues. Trimming took 2 bases from V and 6 from J, leaving 10 bases between them. Looked up from germline, CDR1 is WNHNN and CDR2 is SYGVQD (reference sequence). Here the CDR3 DNA reads TGCGCCAGCAGTGAGGGGCAGCCTCCCGGGGAGCTGTTTTTT. Its protein is CASSEGQPPGELFF.

This clonotype turned up a few times. The V gene is TRBV10-3, the J gene TRBJ2-7; D call uncertain. V was pared by 7 bases and J by 3 bases, with 16 bases between. The germline V gene has CDR1 ENHRY and CDR2 SYGVKD. This CDR3 comprises 14 residues. In DNA, the CDR3 is TGTGCCATCAAGGAAATTGCAGATAGCTACGAGCAGTACTTC. Translating gives CAIKEIADSYEQYF.

The chain uses TRBV29-1 and TRBJ2-5, with TRBD2 matching over 9 bases. CDR1 is SQVTM and CDR2 is ANQGSEA in the germline V gene. This CDR3 spans 12 amino acids. With 6 bases clipped from V and 4 bases from J, the junction kept 3 bases outside the gene matches. In nucleotides, the CDR3 is TGCAGCGTCGGGACTAGCTCAGAGACCCAGTACTTC. This gives the protein CSVGTSSETQYF. Full variable domain (outside the CDR3, taken from reference TRBV29-1 and TRBJ2-5): SAVISQKPSRDICQRGTSLTIQCQVDSQVTMMFWYRQQPGQSLTLIATANQGSEATYESGFVIDKFPISRPNLTFSTLTVSNMSPEDSSIYLCSVGTSSETQYFGPGTRLLVL.

The chain uses TRBV19 and TRBJ1-1, with D tentatively TRBD1 (5 bases). Germline V lookup: CDR1 LNHDA, CDR2 SQIVND (reference sequence). V lost 6 bases, J lost 5 bases, and 13 bases lay in between. CDR3 length equals 13 residues. This CDR3 reads CASRRGSPTEAFF. CDR3 in DNA: TGTGCCAGTAGGCGGGGGTCTCCGACTGAAGCTTTCTTT.

This clonotype was counted many times. The chain uses TRBV7-9 and TRBJ2-7; D could derive from TRBD1 or TRBD2 (5 bases each). The germline V gene encodes CDR1 SEHNR and CDR2 FQNEAQ (reference sequence). This CDR3 has 13 residues. V lost 1 base to trimming and J lost 3 bases, with 7 bases between them. The CDR3 sequence is CASSLGDGYEQYF. The CDR3 nucleotides read TGTGCCAGCAGCTTAGGGGACGGCTACGAGCAGTACTTC.

In its sample, this clonotype was seen many times. This chain uses TRBV4-3 with TRBJ2-5; D possibly corresponds to TRBD1 (6 bases). The CDR3 length is 16 residues. Germline V lookup: CDR1 LGHNA, CDR2 YSLEER. Trimming took off 0 bases at V and 4 bases at J, with 15 bases between the two ends. CDR3 sequence reads: CASSQDITGQGETQYF. In nucleotides, the CDR3 is TGCGCCAGCAGCCAAGATATCACAGGGCAGGGAGAGACCCAGTACTTC.

The CDR3 nucleotides are TGTGCCAGTAGTATCCAGGGGGTCGAGCAGTACTTC. Translated: CASSIQGVEQYF. The chain combines TRBV19 with TRBJ2-7; 7 bases match TRBD1. The J segment lost 6 bases and the V segment lost 3 bases, leaving 2 bases of the junction unmatched. This CDR3 spans 12 amino acids. Germline V gene sequence: CDR1 LNHDA, CDR2 SQIVND (reference sequence).

This clonotype has just a few counts. This sequence joins TRBV5-1 and TRBJ1-6; D possibly corresponds to TRBD1 (6 bases). The CDR3 is 14 residues long. Germline V gene data show CDR1 as SGHRS and CDR2 as YFSETQ. The V end lost 4 bases, the J end lost 9 bases, and 14 bases lay between the germline ends. The CDR3 bases are TGCGCCAGCAGCATCCGGGACAATAGTTCACCCCTCCACTTT. It translates to CASSIRDNSSPLHF.

This clonotype has more than one count but fewer than ten. This sequence joins TRBV19 and TRBJ1-1, with D unresolved. Trimming cost V 7 bases and J 3 bases, with 15 bases left between them. CDR1 is LNHDA and CDR2 is SQIVND in the germline V gene (reference sequence). This CDR3 has 14 amino acids. The CDR3 nucleotides read TGTGCCAGTAACAGTGCCCAGCCTTACACTGAAGCTTTCTTT. It is translated as CASNSAQPYTEAFF.

This clonotype came up many times. The V and J genes are TRBV20-1 and TRBJ2-2; D perhaps matches TRBD2 (6 bases). Germline CDR1 reads DFQATT; CDR2 reads SNEGSKA (reference sequence). The CDR3 runs to 13 residues. Trimming stripped 3 bases from V and 4 bases from J, with 9 bases between. The CDR3 spells CSARRGGTGELFF. In DNA, the CDR3 is TGCAGTGCTAGGAGGGGAGGCACCGGGGAGCTGTTTTTT.

In this sample, this clonotype turned up a few times. The V and J genes are TRBV27 and TRBJ1-1; no clear D. CDR3 length: 13 residues. Germline V CDR1 and CDR2: MNHEY, SMNVEV (reference sequence). V was trimmed by 3 bases and J by 7 bases, leaving 12 bases between them. The CDR3 sequence: CASSFSTVHEAFF. CDR3 DNA: TGTGCCAGCAGTTTTAGCACCGTCCATGAAGCTTTCTTT.

This clonotype was recorded many times. The V gene is TRBV20-1, the J gene TRBJ1-1; no reliable D call. The CDR3 loop spans 13 amino acids. V lost 0 bases to trimming and J lost 3 bases, with 8 bases between them. From germline, CDR1 is DFQATT and CDR2 SNEGSKA (reference sequence). The CDR3 sequence is CSARDRQDTEAFF. The CDR3 region has the DNA TGCAGTGCTAGAGACCGTCAGGACACTGAAGCTTTCTTT.

This clonotype was observed a few times. The V and J genes are TRBV11-2 and TRBJ2-7; 8 bases are a match to TRBD1. From germline, CDR1 is SGHAT and CDR2 FQNNGV. CDR3 length: 14 amino acids. V shed 2 bases and J 5 bases; nucleotides not matched to a gene: 5. DNA of the CDR3: TGTGCCAGCAGCTTAACGAGACAGGGGAACGAGCAGTACTTC. It specifies CASSLTRQGNEQYF.

The chain links TRBV12-3 or TRBV12-4 to TRBJ2-7, with 9 nucleotides matching TRBD1. The CDR3 loop spans 16 amino acids. The V gene end was trimmed by 3 bases and the J gene end by 2 bases; junction bases not matched to a gene: 8. CDR3 DNA: TGTGCCAGCAGTTTTCGGGGACAGGGTTCCCCCTACGAGCAGTACTTC. Its protein product is CASSFRGQGSPYEQYF.

This chain links TRBV25-1 with TRBJ2-7, with D maybe TRBD1 (5 bases). Trimming took 4 bases from V and 5 from J, leaving 15 bases between them. The CDR3 is 14 amino acids. Germline V gene lookup returns CDR1 MGHDK and CDR2 SYGVNS. CDR3 in amino acids: CASSAARAGNEQYF. The CDR3 DNA follows: TGTGCCAGCAGTGCTGCTCGGGCAGGGAACGAGCAGTACTTC.

The chain joins TRBV7-8 to TRBJ2-7, with 8 bases identical to TRBD2. V was clipped by 1 base and J by 3 bases; unmatched bases: 5. There are 15 residues in the CDR3. Germline CDR1 SGHVS, CDR2 FQNEAQ. CDR3 nucleotide sequence: TGTGCCAGCAGCTTAGGCACTAGCGGAGTCTACGAGCAGTACTTC. This translates into CASSLGTSGVYEQYF.